The 5 T cell receptor beta chains below come from one sample, sequenced in a study of OX40 agonist ivuxolimab in advanced cancers. Sequencing was performed with immunoSEQ multiplex PCR; in TCRdb, only in-frame clones are kept and a portion is missing. The table lists tens of thousands of clones, around 84% of them singletons, with roughly 35% in the top ten. Sequenced material: CD4+ or CD8+ T cells sorted from blood, taken in a trial of the OX40 agonist ivuxolimab. The receptor source for this set is an adult with an advanced solid tumor such as melanoma, head and neck, liver or kidney cancer.

Regarding this clone: Additional DNA sequences in this sample encode the identical CDR3. V and J are TRBV11-2 and TRBJ2-1; D is ambiguous. Germline CDR1 reads SGHAT; CDR2 reads FQNNGV. Trimming stripped 3 bases from V and 6 bases from J, with 15 bases between. This CDR3 has 15 amino acids. The CDR3 bases are TGTGCCAGCAGCTTCAACTTCGGCCCCCTCAATGAGCAGTTCTTC. Residues: CASSFNFGPLNEQFF.

The gene calls are TRBV7-9 and TRBJ2-1, with 10 nucleotides matching TRBD2. Looked up from germline, CDR1 is SEHNR and CDR2 is FQNEAQ (reference sequence). V shed 6 bases, J shed 7 bases, and the junction held 12 bases outside the gene matches. This CDR3 comprises 16 residues. The CDR3 region is CASSPPSGSEVNEQFF. CDR3 DNA: TGTGCCAGCAGTCCTCCTAGCGGGAGCGAGGTTAATGAGCAGTTCTTC.

This rearrangement joins TRBV25-1 to TRBJ1-4; possible D gene TRBD1, 6 bases. There are 13 residues in the CDR3. Germline CDR1 MGHDK, CDR2 SYGVNS. V was shortened by 4 bases and J by 7 bases, with 10 bases between the two germline ends. CDR3 DNA sequence: TGTGCCAGCAGTGTTACAGGGCTTGAAAAACTGTTTTTT. It encodes CASSVTGLEKLFF.

V usage is TRBV14 and J usage is TRBJ2-7; D is possibly TRBD1 or TRBD2 (6 bases each). Germline lookup yields CDR1 SGHDN and CDR2 FVKESK. The CDR3 runs to 17 residues. V dropped 2 bases and J dropped 3 bases, with 20 bases sitting between them. The CDR3 sequence is CASSQSQLGGSGYEQYF. The CDR3 DNA follows: TGTGCCAGCAGCCAAAGCCAACTAGGGGGGAGTGGCTACGAGCAGTACTTC.

This chain uses TRBV10-2 with TRBJ1-5, with TRBD1 identical over 8 bases. V dropped 10 bases and J dropped 1; count of bases not matched to a gene: 9. This CDR3 has 15 residues. From germline, CDR1 is WSHSY and CDR2 SAAADI. The DNA of the CDR3 is TGCGCCACCCAGACAGGGGTAGTAAGCAATCAGCCCCAGCATTTT. This codes for CATQTGVVSNQPQHF.